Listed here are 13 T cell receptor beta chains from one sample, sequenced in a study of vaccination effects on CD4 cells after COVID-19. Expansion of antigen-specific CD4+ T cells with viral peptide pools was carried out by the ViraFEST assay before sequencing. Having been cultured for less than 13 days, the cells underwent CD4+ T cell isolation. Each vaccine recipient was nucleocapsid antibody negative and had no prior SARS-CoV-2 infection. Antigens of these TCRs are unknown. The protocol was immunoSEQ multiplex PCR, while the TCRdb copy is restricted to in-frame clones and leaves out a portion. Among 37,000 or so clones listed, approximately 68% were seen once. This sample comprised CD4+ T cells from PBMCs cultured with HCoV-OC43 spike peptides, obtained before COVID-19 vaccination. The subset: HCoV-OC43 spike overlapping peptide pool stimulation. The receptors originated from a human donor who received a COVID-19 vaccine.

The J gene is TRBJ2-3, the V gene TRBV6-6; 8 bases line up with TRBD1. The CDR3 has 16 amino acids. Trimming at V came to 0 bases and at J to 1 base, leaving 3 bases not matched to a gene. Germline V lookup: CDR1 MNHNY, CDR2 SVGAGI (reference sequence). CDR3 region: CASSYSQGAGTDTQYF. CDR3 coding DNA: TGTGCCAGCAGTTACTCTCAGGGGGCGGGCACAGATACGCAGTATTTT.

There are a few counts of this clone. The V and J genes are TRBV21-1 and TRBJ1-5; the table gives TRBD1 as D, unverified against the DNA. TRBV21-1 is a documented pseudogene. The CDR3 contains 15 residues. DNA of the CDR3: TGTGCCAGCAGCAACTCCAGGGGTACCAATCAGCCCCAGCATTTT. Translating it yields CASSNSRGTNQPQHF.

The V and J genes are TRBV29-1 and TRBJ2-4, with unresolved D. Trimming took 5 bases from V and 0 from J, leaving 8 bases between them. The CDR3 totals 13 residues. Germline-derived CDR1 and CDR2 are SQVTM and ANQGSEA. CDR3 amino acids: CSVISLAKNIQYF. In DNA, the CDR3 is TGCAGCGTTATCAGCTTAGCCAAAAACATTCAGTACTTC.

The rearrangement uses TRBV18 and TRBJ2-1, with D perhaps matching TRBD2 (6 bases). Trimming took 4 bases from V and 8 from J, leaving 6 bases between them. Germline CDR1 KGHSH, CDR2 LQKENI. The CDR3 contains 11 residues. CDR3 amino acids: CASSRGDEQFF. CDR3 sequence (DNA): TGTGCCAGCTCACGGGGGGATGAGCAGTTCTTC. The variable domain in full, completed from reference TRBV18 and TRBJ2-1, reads NAGVMQNPRHLVRRRGQEARLRCSPMKGHSHVYWYRQLPEEGLKFMVYLQKENIIDESGMPKERFSAEFPKEGPSILRIQQVVRGDSAAYFCASSRGDEQFFGPGTRLTVL.

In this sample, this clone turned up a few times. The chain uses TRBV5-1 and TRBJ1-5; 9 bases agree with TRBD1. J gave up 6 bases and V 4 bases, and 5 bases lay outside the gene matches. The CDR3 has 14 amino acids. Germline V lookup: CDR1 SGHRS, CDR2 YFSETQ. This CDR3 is CASSPGTGLQPQHF. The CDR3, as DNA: TGCGCCAGCAGCCCCGGGACAGGGCTTCAGCCCCAGCATTTT.

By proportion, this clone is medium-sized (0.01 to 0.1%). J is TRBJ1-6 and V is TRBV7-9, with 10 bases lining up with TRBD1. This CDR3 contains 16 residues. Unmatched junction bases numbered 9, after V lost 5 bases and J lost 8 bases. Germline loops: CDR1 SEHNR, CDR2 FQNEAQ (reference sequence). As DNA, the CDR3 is TGTGCCAGCAGCGGCAGGGGACAGGGGAGCCATTCACCCCTCCACTTT. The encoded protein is CASSGRGQGSHSPLHF.

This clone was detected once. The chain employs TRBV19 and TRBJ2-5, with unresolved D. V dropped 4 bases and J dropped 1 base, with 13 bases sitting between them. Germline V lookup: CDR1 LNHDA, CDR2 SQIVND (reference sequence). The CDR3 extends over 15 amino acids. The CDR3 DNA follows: TGTGCCAGTAGTAGCTTGTACACCCTCCAAGAGACCCAGTACTTC. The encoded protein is CASSSLYTLQETQYF.

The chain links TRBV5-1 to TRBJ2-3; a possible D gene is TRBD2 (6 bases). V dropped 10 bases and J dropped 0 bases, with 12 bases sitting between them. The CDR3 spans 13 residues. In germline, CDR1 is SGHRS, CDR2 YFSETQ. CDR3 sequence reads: CAARAGSTDTQYF. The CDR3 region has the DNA TGCGCCGCGAGGGCGGGGAGCACAGATACGCAGTATTTT.

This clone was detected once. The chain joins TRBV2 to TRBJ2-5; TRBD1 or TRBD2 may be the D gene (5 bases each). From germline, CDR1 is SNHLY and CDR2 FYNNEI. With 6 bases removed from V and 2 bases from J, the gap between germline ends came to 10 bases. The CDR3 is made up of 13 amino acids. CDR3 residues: CASRTGTQETQYF. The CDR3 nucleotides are TGTGCCAGCAGAACCGGGACGCAAGAGACCCAGTACTTC.

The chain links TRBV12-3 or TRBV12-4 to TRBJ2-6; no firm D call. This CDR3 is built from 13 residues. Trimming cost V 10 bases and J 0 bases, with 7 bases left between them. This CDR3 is CATQASGANVLTF. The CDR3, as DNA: TGTGCCACCCAGGCCTCTGGGGCCAACGTCCTGACTTTC.

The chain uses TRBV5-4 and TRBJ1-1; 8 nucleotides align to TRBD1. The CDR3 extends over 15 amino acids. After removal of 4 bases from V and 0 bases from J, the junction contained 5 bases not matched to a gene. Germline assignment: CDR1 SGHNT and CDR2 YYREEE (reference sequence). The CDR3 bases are TGTGCCAGCAGCCCAGGGGGCCAAATGAACACTGAAGCTTTCTTT. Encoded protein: CASSPGGQMNTEAFF.

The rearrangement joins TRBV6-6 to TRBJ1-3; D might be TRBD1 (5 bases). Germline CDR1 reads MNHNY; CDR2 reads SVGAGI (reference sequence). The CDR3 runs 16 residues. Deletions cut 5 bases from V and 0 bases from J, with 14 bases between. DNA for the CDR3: TGTGCCAGCAGTAACGGCGGGGGTGACTCTGGAAACACCATATATTTT. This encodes CASSNGGGDSGNTIYF.

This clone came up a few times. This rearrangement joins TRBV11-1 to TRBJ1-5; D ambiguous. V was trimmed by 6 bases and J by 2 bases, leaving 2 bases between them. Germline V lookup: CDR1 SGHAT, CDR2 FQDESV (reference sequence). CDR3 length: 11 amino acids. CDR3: CASSGNQPQHF. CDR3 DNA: TGTGCCAGCAGTGGCAATCAGCCCCAGCATTTT.